This T cell receptor beta chain is from a study of regulatory T cells in long-lasting Graves disease. Looking at the study overall: Prior antithyroid drug treatment in newly diagnosed Graves' patients lasted under 3 months.

Indicated time point: newly diagnosed GD, antithyroid drugs for less than 3 months. TCR sequences were obtained from RNA taken from PBMCs. Investigators report Graves' disease was diagnosed under American Thyroid Association guidelines. To make TCR beta libraries, researchers used iRepertoire HTBI primers and Arm-PCR of CDR3 regions. Each CDR3 protein is one row after TCRdb ran MiXCR on the multiplex PCR reads. The profile covers 500,000 or so distinct CDR3 sequences, with about 15% appearing a single time and roughly 25% taken by the ten largest. The same specimen was also included in a second study, on T cells in Graves' hyperthyroidism and ophthalmopathy. That report adds: Researchers barred patients who had uncontrolled infection, other autoimmune disease, pregnancy or lactation.

The sequencing here drew on peripheral blood mononuclear cells (PBMCs), taken at new diagnosis, from a patient treated with antithyroid drugs. This clonotype was sampled from a woman aged 40 to 65 with Graves disease.

The CDR3 reads CASSEGQAYNEQFF. CDR3 DNA: TGTGCCAGCAGCGAGGGACAGGCTTACAATGAGCAGTTCTTC. The chain recombines TRBV9 with TRBJ2-1; 8 bases align to TRBD1. The germline gives CDR1 SGDLS, CDR2 YYNGEE. The CDR3 extends over 14 amino acids. Germline trimming cut 3 bases from V and 4 bases from J; bases unmatched to any gene: 3. The whole variable domain, filled in from reference TRBV9 and TRBJ2-1, reads DSGVTQTPKHLITATGQRVTLRCSPRSGDLSVYWYQQSLDQGLQFLIQYYNGEERAKGNILERFSAQQFPDLHSELNLSSLELGDSALYFCASSEGQAYNEQFFGPGTRLTVL.